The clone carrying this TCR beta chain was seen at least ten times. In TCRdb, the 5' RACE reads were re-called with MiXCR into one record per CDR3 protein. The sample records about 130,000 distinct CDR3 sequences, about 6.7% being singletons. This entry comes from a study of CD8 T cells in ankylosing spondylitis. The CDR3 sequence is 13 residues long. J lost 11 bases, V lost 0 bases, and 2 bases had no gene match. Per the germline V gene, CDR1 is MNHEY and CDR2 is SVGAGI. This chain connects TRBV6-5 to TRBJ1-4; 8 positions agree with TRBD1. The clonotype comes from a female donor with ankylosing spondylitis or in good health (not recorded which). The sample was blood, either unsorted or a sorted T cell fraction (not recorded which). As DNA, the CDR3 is TGTGCCAGCAGTTACTCTTCAGGGGGCAAACTGTTTTTT. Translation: CASSYSSGGKLFF.